The 23 T cell receptor beta chains below come from one sample, sequenced in a study of blood T cells in healthy people across ages. It was with a sample-barcoded 5' primer and a J-beta primer mix that a second PCR of roughly 7 to 12 cycles was run. TCRdb re-called the 5' RACE reads with MiXCR, one entry per CDR3 protein. Altogether under 800,000 distinct CDR3 sequences are present, roughly 44% being singletons, with the ten largest covering less than 25%. Sequenced material: blood. The receptors here all came from a woman aged 60-70 years in good health.

As regards this clonotype: This sequence may be a read error, since a much larger clone differs from it by one base. The CDR3 protein is CASSGGLAGVSTSYNEQYF. CDR3 in DNA: TGTGCCAGCAGTGGGGGACTAGCGGGCGTTTCTACCTCCTACAATGAGCAGTACTTC. This chain links TRBV12-3 or TRBV12-4 with TRBJ2-1; 12 positions match TRBD2. The J call is doubtful: the DNA matches TRBJ2-7 better. The CDR3 has 19 residues.

The J gene is TRBJ1-2, the V gene TRBV29-1; 7 bases line up with TRBD1. The CDR3 totals 15 residues. The germline V gene has CDR1 SQVTM and CDR2 ANQGSEA. V dropped 6 bases and J dropped 3; count of bases not matched to a gene: 13. The CDR3 DNA sequence: TGCAGCGTCCGAGGGGGCGGGGAGATGGACTATGGCTACACCTTC. It codes for CSVRGGGEMDYGYTF. Supplemented by reference TRBV29-1 and TRBJ1-2, the full variable domain reads SAVISQKPSRDICQRGTSLTIQCQVDSQVTMMFWYRQQPGQSLTLIATANQGSEATYESGFVIDKFPISRPNLTFSTLTVSNMSPEDSSIYLCSVRGGGEMDYGYTFGSGTRLTVV.

The rearrangement uses TRBV21-1 and TRBJ2-4; the table's TRBD2 call for D was not verified on the DNA. TRBV21-1 is reported as a pseudogene. The length of the CDR3 is 13 residues. CDR3 protein: CASSKVDGEGQYF. In nucleotides, the CDR3 is TGTGCCAGCAGCAAAGTAGATGGGGAGGGGCAGTACTTC.

This clonotype was observed once. The chain combines TRBV5-1 with TRBJ2-7; 7 positions match TRBD1. This CDR3 comprises 15 residues. Germline V CDR1 and CDR2: SGHRS, YFSETQ. V was pared by 1 base and J by 11 bases, with 15 bases of the junction left unmatched. The CDR3, as DNA: TGCGCCAGCAGCTTGTGGGCCCGGGACAGCCTCGTGGAGTACTTC. It codes for CASSLWARDSLVEYF.

The chain links TRBV2 to TRBJ2-5; 14 bases are shared with TRBD2. The CDR3 length is 18 residues. The germline gives CDR1 SNHLY, CDR2 FYNNEI. V shed 6 bases, J shed 4 bases, and the junction held 13 bases outside the gene matches. The CDR3: CASSARTSGGYEGETQYF. The DNA of the CDR3 is TGTGCCAGCAGCGCTAGGACTAGCGGGGGGTATGAAGGAGAGACCCAGTACTTC.

CDR3: CASSVPPGLGGTYNEQFF. The CDR3 DNA sequence: TGTGCCAGCAGCGTACCCCCAGGGTTGGGGGGGACATACAATGAGCAGTTCTTC. The rearrangement joins TRBV9 to TRBJ2-1, with D possibly TRBD2 on 7 matching bases. The germline gives CDR1 SGDLS, CDR2 YYNGEE. The CDR3 has 18 residues. V was trimmed by 1 base and J by 4 bases, leaving 21 bases between them.

The rearrangement uses TRBV3-1 and TRBJ2-7; no clear D. The CDR3 contains 14 residues. V was shortened by 4 bases and J by 2 bases, with 12 bases between the two germline ends. The germline V gene has CDR1 LGHDT and CDR2 YNNKEL (reference sequence). CDR3 in DNA: TGTGCCAGCAGCCTCACCCAGCCCACCTACGAGCAGTACTTC. Its protein product is CASSLTQPTYEQYF.

The chain links TRBV7-3 to TRBJ2-3; tentatively, D is TRBD2 (6 bases). The CDR3 has 15 amino acids. The V end lost 6 bases, the J end lost 0 bases, and 13 bases lay between the germline ends. CDR1 and CDR2 (germline): SGHTA, FQGTGA. This chain's CDR3 is CASSFGLTSTDTQYF. The CDR3 bases are TGTGCCAGCAGTTTCGGACTAACTAGCACAGATACGCAGTATTTT.

The genes are TRBV7-9 and TRBJ2-5; TRBD1 matches 9 bases. Near its end, the DNA agrees better with TRBJ2-7, so the J call may be wrong. The germline V gene encodes CDR1 SEHNR and CDR2 FQNEAQ (reference sequence). This CDR3 is 15 amino acids long. CDR3 residues: CASSDSGTGHYEQYF. CDR3 DNA sequence: TGTGCCAGCAGCGACTCGGGGACAGGGCACTACGAGCAGTACTTC.

The chain uses TRBV4-2 and TRBJ2-1, with D tentatively TRBD2 (6 bases). Germline V gives CDR1 LGHNA, CDR2 YNFKEQ. The CDR3 is 16 amino acids. V was cut by 4 bases and J by 10 bases, with 23 bases left in between. The CDR3 region is CASSRKGLAAFEEQFF. The DNA of the CDR3 is TGTGCCAGCAGCCGGAAGGGACTGGCGGCCTTCGAAGAGCAGTTCTTC.

There are a few counts of this clonotype. V is TRBV12-3 or TRBV12-4 and J is TRBJ2-4, with 10 nucleotides matching TRBD2. Gene TRBJ2-5 matches the end of the DNA better, so the J call may be wrong. The CDR3 runs 16 residues. As DNA, the CDR3 is TGTGCCAGCAGTTCGGGGGGGGTAGCGGGAGGAGAGACCCAGTACTTC. It codes for CASSSGGVAGGETQYF.

There are a few counts of this clonotype. The chain employs TRBV20-1 and TRBJ1-1; tentative D call: TRBD1 (5 bases). The CDR3 is made up of 16 amino acids. Looked up from germline, CDR1 is DFQATT and CDR2 is SNEGSKA (reference sequence). V lost 1 base, J lost 0 bases, and 15 bases lay in between. DNA for the CDR3: TGCAGTGCTAGAGTAGCGGGACGTATCATGAACACTGAAGCTTTCTTT. This codes for CSARVAGRIMNTEAFF.

J is TRBJ1-4 and V is TRBV6-5; D is uncertain. The V and J ends lost 0 bases and 7 bases respectively, with 9 bases between them. The V gene's germline CDR1 is MNHEY and CDR2 SVGAGI. CDR3 length: 14 amino acids. The CDR3 nucleotides are TGTGCCAGCAGTTACTCGAGAAGCTTTGAAAAACTGTTTTTT. The encoded protein is CASSYSRSFEKLFF.

This clonotype was recorded a few times. The chain uses TRBV12-3 or TRBV12-4 and TRBJ2-1; 12 positions agree with TRBD2. The CDR3 totals 16 residues. After removal of 5 bases from V and 7 bases from J, the junction contained 9 bases not matched to a gene. CDR3 nucleotides: TGTGCCAGCAGTGGACCTAGCGGGGGGGCGGGTAATGAGCAGTTCTTC. Protein: CASSGPSGGAGNEQFF.

The gene calls are TRBV3-1 and TRBJ2-5, with a possible D match to TRBD1 (6 bases). The germline CDR1 and CDR2 sequences are LGHDT and YNNKEL (reference sequence). This CDR3 contains 14 residues. Between the trimmed V and J ends, which lost 2 bases and 5 bases, there was a span of 12 bases. The CDR3: CASSQFSGAETQYF. In DNA, the CDR3 is TGTGCCAGCAGCCAATTTTCAGGGGCCGAGACCCAGTACTTC.

This clonotype showed up just a few times. The chain employs TRBV9 and TRBJ1-6; D is possibly TRBD1 (5 bases). CDR3 length: 14 amino acids. V was trimmed by 4 bases and J by 10 bases, leaving 15 bases between them. CDR1 is SGDLS and CDR2 is YYNGEE in the germline V gene. CDR3 DNA: TGTGCCAGCAGCCCCACTGGGGGAGACTCACCCCTCCACTTT. Translating gives CASSPTGGDSPLHF.

Here the CDR3 reads CASSSPGHANTEAFF. In DNA, the CDR3 is TGTGCCAGCAGTTCGCCCGGACACGCGAACACTGAAGCTTTCTTT. The chain has TRBV6-2 or TRBV6-3 and TRBJ1-1; D is possibly TRBD1 (5 bases). The CDR3 spans 15 residues. The V end lost 4 bases, the J end lost 1 base, and 13 bases lay between the germline ends. Germline V gives CDR1 MNHEY, CDR2 SVGEGT.

The rearrangement uses TRBV29-1 and TRBJ1-1; TRBD1 matches 7 bases. The V gene end was trimmed by 4 bases and the J gene end by 0 bases; junction bases not matched to a gene: 5. Germline V gene data show CDR1 as SQVTM and CDR2 as ANQGSEA. This CDR3 has 14 amino acids. The CDR3 nucleotides are TGCAGCGTTGGACAGGGCGGGATGAACACTGAAGCTTTCTTT. As protein: CSVGQGGMNTEAFF.

This chain connects TRBV28 to TRBJ2-4, with TRBD2 matching 7 bases. Trimming at V came to 2 bases and at J to 13 bases, leaving 17 bases not matched to a gene. The CDR3 extends over 16 amino acids. Per the germline V gene, CDR1 is MDHEN and CDR2 is SYDVKM. The CDR3 spells CASSLRGRAHSYGQYF. In DNA, the CDR3 is TGTGCCAGCAGTTTAAGAGGGAGGGCTCATTCCTACGGGCAGTACTTC.

The chain employs TRBV21-1 and TRBJ2-3; the D call in the table, TRBD1, was not verified against the DNA. TRBV21-1 is recorded as a pseudogene. The CDR3 sequence is 13 residues long. CDR3 sequence (DNA): TGTGCCAGCAGCAGACGGACAGAAGATACGCAGTATTTT. This gives the protein CASSRRTEDTQYF.

The chain links TRBV6-5 to TRBJ1-4; TRBD1 matches at 9 bases. The CDR3 runs to 14 residues. V lost 6 bases to trimming and J lost 3 bases; unmatched junction nucleotides: 2. Germline loops: CDR1 MNHEY, CDR2 SVGAGI. CDR3 sequence (DNA): TGTGCCAGCAGACGACAGGGGGCTAATGAAAAACTGTTTTTT. Translating gives CASRRQGANEKLFF.

This clonotype has at least ten counts. The chain links TRBV6-2 or TRBV6-3 to TRBJ2-5, with D unclear. This CDR3 is built from 13 residues. The V gene lost 6 bases and the J gene lost 1 base, with 9 bases spanning the gap. CDR1 and CDR2 from the germline V gene are MNHEY and SVGEGT. The CDR3, as DNA: TGTGCCAGCAGACCCCTCCCCCAAGAGACCCAGTACTTC. Translation: CASRPLPQETQYF.

The chain joins TRBV24-1 to TRBJ2-5; D is uncertain. The V end lost 2 bases, the J end lost 3 bases, and 9 bases lay between the germline ends. In germline, CDR1 is KGHDR, CDR2 SFDVKD. This CDR3 spans 14 amino acids. CDR3 DNA sequence: TGTGCCACCAGTGATTCCCCCAAGAAAGAGACCCAGTACTTC. Translation gives CATSDSPKKETQYF.